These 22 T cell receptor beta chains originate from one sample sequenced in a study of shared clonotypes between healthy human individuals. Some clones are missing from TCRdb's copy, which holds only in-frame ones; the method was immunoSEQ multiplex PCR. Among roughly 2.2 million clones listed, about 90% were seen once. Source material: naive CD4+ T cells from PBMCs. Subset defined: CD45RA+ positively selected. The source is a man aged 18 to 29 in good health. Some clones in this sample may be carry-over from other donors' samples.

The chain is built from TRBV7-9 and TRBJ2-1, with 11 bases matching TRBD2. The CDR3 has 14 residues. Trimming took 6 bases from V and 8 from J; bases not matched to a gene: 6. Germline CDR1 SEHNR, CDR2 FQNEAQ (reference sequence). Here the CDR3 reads CASRRTSGSDEQFF. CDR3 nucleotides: TGTGCCAGCAGAAGAACTAGCGGGAGCGATGAGCAGTTCTTC. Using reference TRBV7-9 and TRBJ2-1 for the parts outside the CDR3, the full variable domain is DTGVSQNPRHKITKRGQNVTFRCDPISEHNRLYWYRQTLGQGPEFLTYFQNEAQLEKSRLLSDRFSAERPKGSFSTLEIQRTEQGDSAMYLCASRRTSGSDEQFFGPGTRLTVL.

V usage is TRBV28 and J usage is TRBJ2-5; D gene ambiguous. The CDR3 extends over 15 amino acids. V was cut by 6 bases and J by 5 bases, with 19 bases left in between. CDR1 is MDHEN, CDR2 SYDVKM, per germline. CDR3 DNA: TGTGCCAGCAGCCCCTTGATGGGTATCATGGAGACCCAGTACTTC. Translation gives CASSPLMGIMETQYF.

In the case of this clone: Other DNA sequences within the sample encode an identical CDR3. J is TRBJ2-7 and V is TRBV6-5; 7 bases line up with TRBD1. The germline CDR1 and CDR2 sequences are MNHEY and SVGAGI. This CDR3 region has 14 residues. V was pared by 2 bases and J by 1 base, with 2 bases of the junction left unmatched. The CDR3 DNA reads TGTGCCAGCAGTTACCGGGACAGATCCTACGAGCAGTACTTC. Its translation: CASSYRDRSYEQYF.

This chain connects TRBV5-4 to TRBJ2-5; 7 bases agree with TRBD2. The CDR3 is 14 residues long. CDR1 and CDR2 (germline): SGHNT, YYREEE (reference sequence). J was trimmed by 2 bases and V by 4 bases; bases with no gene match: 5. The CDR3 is CASSQGAGQETQYF. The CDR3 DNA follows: TGTGCCAGCAGCCAAGGAGCGGGGCAAGAGACCCAGTACTTC.

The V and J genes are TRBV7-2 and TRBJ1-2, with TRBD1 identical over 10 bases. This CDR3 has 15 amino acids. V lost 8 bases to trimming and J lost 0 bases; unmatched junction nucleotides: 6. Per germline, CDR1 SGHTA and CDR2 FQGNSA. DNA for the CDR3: TGTGCCAGCGTCTTCGGGACAGGGGCTAACTATGGCTACACCTTC. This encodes CASVFGTGANYGYTF.

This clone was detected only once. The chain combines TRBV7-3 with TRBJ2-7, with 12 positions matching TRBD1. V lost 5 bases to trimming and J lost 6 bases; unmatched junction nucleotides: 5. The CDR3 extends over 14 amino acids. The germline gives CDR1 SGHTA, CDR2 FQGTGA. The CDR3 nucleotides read TGTGCCAGCAGCACGGGGACAGGGGGCGCCGAGCAGTACTTC. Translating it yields CASSTGTGGAEQYF.

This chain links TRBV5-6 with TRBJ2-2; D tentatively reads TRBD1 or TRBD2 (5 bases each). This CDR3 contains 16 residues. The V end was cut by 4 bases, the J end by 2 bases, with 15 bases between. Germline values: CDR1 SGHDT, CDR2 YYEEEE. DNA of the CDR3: TGTGCCAGCAGCCACGCCCGGGACGGAAACACCGGGGAGCTGTTTTTT. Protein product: CASSHARDGNTGELFF.

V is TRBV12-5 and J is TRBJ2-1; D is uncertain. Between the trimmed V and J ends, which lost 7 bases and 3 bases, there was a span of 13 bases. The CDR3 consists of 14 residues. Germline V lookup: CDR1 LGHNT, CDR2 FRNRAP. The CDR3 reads CASASPGSYNEQFF. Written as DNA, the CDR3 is TGTGCTAGTGCCTCCCCAGGTAGCTACAATGAGCAGTTCTTC.

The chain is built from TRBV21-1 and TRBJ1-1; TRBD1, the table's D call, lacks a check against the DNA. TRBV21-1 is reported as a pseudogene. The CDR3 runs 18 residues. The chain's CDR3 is CASSNPGQGWEVDTEAFF. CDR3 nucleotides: TGTGCCAGCAGCAATCCGGGACAGGGCTGGGAGGTTGACACTGAAGCTTTCTTT.

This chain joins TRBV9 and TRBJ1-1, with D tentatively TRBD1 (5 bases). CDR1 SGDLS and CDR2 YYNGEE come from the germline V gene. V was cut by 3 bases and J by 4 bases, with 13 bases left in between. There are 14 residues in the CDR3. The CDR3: CASSAHTGVTEAFF. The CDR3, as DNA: TGTGCCAGCAGCGCACACACAGGCGTCACTGAAGCTTTCTTT.

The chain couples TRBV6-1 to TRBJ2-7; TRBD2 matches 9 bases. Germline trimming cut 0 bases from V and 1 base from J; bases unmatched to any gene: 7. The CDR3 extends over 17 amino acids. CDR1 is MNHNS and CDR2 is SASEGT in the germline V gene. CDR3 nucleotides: TGTGCCAGCAGTGAAGCGCTTCGGGCGGGAGGGTCCTACGAGCAGTACTTC. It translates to CASSEALRAGGSYEQYF.

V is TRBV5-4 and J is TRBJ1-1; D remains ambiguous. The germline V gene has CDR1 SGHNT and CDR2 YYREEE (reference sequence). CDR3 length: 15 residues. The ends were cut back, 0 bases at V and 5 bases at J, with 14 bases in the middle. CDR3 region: CASSLAKKSRTEAFF. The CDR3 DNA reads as TGTGCCAGCAGCTTGGCCAAGAAATCCAGGACTGAAGCTTTCTTT.

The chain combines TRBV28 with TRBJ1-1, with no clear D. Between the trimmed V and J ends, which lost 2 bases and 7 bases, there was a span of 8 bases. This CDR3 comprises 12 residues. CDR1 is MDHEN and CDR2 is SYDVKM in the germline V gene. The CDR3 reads CASSLVSREAFF. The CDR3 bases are TGTGCCAGCAGTTTAGTCTCACGTGAAGCTTTCTTT.

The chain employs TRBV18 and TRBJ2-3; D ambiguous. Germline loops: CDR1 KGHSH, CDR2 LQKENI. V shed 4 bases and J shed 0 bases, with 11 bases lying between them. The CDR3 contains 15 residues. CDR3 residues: CASSQLLISTDTQYF. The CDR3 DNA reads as TGTGCCAGCTCACAACTACTCATTAGCACAGATACGCAGTATTTT.

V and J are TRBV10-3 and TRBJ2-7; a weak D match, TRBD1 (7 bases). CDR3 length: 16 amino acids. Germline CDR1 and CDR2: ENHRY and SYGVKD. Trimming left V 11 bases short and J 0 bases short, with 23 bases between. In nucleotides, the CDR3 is TGTGCCGCAGCCCCGGGGGCGGACAGGCACTCCTACGAGCAGTACTTC. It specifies CAAAPGADRHSYEQYF.

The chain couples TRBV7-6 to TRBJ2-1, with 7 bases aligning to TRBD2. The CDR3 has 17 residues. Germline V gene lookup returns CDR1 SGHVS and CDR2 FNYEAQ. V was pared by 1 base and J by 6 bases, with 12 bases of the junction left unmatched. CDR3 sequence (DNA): TGTGCCAGCAGCTTAGTCGCGCGGGAGCTAGCAAGCAATGAGCAGTTCTTC. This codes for CASSLVARELASNEQFF.

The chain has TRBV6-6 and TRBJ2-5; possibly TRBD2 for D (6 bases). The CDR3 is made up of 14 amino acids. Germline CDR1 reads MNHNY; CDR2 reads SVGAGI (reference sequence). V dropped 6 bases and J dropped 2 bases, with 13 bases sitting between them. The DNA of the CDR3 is TGTGCCAGCAGCGCGGGTAGCGGTCAAGAGACCCAGTACTTC. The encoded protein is CASSAGSGQETQYF.

CDR3 loop: CASSAGRGLGANVLTF. DNA of the CDR3: TGTGCCAGCAGCGCCGGTAGGGGGCTCGGGGCCAACGTCCTGACTTTC. The chain joins TRBV5-6 to TRBJ2-6; 7 bases fit TRBD1. Losses at the gene ends were 4 bases for V and 4 bases for J; bases not matched to a gene: 8. Germline CDR1 SGHDT, CDR2 YYEEEE. The CDR3 contains 16 residues. Full variable domain (outside the CDR3, taken from reference TRBV5-6 and TRBJ2-6): DAGVTQSPTHLIKTRGQQVTLRCSPKSGHDTVSWYQQALGQGPQFIFQYYEEEERQRGNFPDRFSGHQFPNYSSELNVNALLLGDSALYLCASSAGRGLGANVLTFGAGSRLTVL.

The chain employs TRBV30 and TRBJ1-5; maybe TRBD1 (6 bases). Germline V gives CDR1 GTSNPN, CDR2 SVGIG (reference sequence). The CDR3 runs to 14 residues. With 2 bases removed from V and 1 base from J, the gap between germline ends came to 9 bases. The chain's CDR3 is CAWSTGKSNQPQHF. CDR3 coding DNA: TGTGCCTGGAGTACAGGGAAAAGCAATCAGCCCCAGCATTTT. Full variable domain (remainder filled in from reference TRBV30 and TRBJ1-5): SQTIHQWPATLVQPVGSPLSLECTVEGTSNPNLYWYRQAAGRGLQLLFYSVGIGQISSEVPQNLSASRPQDRQFILSSKKLLLSDSGFYLCAWSTGKSNQPQHFGDGTRLSIL.

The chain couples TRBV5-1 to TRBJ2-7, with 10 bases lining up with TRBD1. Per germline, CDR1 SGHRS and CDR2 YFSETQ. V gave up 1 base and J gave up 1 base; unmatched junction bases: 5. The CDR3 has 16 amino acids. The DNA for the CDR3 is TGCGCCAGCAGCTTGTCGGGACAGGGGTCTTCCTACGAGCAGTACTTC. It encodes CASSLSGQGSSYEQYF.

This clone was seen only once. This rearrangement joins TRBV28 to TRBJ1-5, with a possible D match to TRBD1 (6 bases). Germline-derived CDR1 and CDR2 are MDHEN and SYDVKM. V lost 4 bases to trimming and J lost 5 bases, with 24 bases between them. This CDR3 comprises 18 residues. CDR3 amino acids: CASSSTPWGRGDDQPQHF. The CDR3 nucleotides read TGTGCCAGCAGTTCCACTCCATGGGGCAGGGGTGACGATCAGCCCCAGCATTTT.

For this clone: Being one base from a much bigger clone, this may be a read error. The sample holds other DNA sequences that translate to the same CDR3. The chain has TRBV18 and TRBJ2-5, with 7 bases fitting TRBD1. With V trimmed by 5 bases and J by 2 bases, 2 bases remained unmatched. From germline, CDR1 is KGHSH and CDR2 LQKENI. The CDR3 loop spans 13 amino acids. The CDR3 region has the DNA TGTGCCAGCTCATCGGGACAGCAAGAGACCCAGTACTTC. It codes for CASSSGQQETQYF.